A selection of T cell receptor beta chains follows, all from one sample in a study of CD8 T cells in Susac syndrome. TCRdb passed the immunoSEQ multiplex PCR reads through MiXCR, listing each CDR3 protein once. This sample has approximately 280,000 distinct CDR3 sequences; about 88% occur once, and the top ten carry around 0.11%. The sequenced sample consisted of CD8+ T cells from PBMCs. The receptors shown here come from a human donor with multiple sclerosis. CDR3s leave out the opening cysteine and the closing phenylalanine or tryptophan. Size is stated for part of the rows, as once, few or many counts, or as a class when the clone is expanded.

CDR3,J,V,size
SANLQGTEAF,TRBJ1-1,TRBV20-1,NA
ASSEEAALSYEQY,TRBJ2-7,TRBV6-1,NA
ASSLMGQKTYEQY,TRBJ2-7,TRBV7-3,NA
SVDRRDRVGTGELF,TRBJ2-2,TRBV29-1,NA
ASSVGGRRPTGELF,TRBJ2-2,TRBV9,NA
ASSGGRRTGELF,TRBJ2-2,TRBV13,NA
ASGLPSQGWHEQF,TRBJ2-1,TRBV12-5,once
ASSVDRGTNEKLF,TRBJ1-4,TRBV21-1,NA
ASSAYVRQDNEQF,TRBJ2-1,TRBV7-3,few
ASSLLLNTGELF,TRBJ2-2,TRBV27,NA
AISESWGLSNQPQH,TRBJ1-5,TRBV10-3,NA
ASSPGGPVGLF,TRBJ1-4,TRBV27,NA
ASSQERVLADTQY,TRBJ2-3,TRBV4-1,NA
ASSKAGAGSVAEVF,TRBJ1-1,TRBV9,NA
ASTLGTSGYNEQF,TRBJ2-1,TRBV27,NA
ASTESTGSFYYGYT,TRBJ1-2,TRBV5-4,NA
ASSFLTDTQY,TRBJ2-3,TRBV7-9,few
ASIDLRGYT,TRBJ1-2,TRBV2,NA
ASSYQLGSETPSYNEQF,TRBJ2-1,TRBV6-5,NA
SASQPGGAPYGYT,TRBJ1-2,TRBV20-1,NA
ASSYGGSRRELF,TRBJ2-2,TRBV6-2/TRBV6-3,NA
ARTGEIIAGELF,TRBJ2-2,TRBV30,NA
ASKYPSGRASKSTDTQY,TRBJ2-3,TRBV2,once
ASSLELERQY,TRBJ2-3,TRBV5-6,NA
ASSTGTGLSGNTIY,TRBJ1-3,TRBV7-6,NA
AISEDLPILYTDTQY,TRBJ2-3,TRBV10-3,NA
ASSVAGSVTYEQY,TRBJ2-7,TRBV9,NA
ASSLFGEGANEKLF,TRBJ1-4,TRBV28,NA
ATCPSGSFLWEQY,TRBJ2-7,TRBV27,NA
ASRSLGGEQF,TRBJ2-1,TRBV28,NA
ASSRKRESEQF,TRBJ2-1,TRBV7-9,once
ASSLNSGSTEAF,TRBJ1-1,TRBV7-3,few
ASTPGTGVTEAF,TRBJ1-1,TRBV5-4,NA
APGPGELF,TRBJ2-2,TRBV5-6,NA
ASSDYGYT,TRBJ1-2,TRBV19,few
ASSIVKGREQF,TRBJ2-1,TRBV19,NA
ASTPFGGGNTEAF,TRBJ1-1,TRBV23-1,NA
ASSQRSRDHEQY,TRBJ2-7,TRBV4-1,NA
ASSFPREGGPPNEQF,TRBJ2-1,TRBV7-9,NA
ATNQGARGYT,TRBJ1-2,TRBV4-1,NA
ASSQLAGGATDTQY,TRBJ2-3,TRBV12-3/TRBV12-4,once
ASSPNLDGSAGYT,TRBJ1-2,TRBV7-9,NA
ASSQVALARRTDTQY,TRBJ2-3,TRBV3-1,NA
ASSRGALNTDTQY,TRBJ2-3,TRBV14,NA
ASSHRRRDQPQH,TRBJ1-5,TRBV23-1,NA
ATSRAGKGQHNQPQH,TRBJ1-5,TRBV15,NA